This TCR beta chain is from a study of T-cell memory formation after mild COVID-19. TCRdb analysed the 5' RACE reads with MiXCR anew, one entry per CDR3 protein. The sample includes 190,000 or so distinct CDR3 sequences, about 21% of them seen just once. This CDR3 has 16 residues. J gave up 7 bases and V 3 bases, and 10 bases lay outside the gene matches. The sequence was obtained from an adult woman who had mild COVID-19 (a few samples of this study predate the infection). Cell type and time point are not known. The chain uses TRBV12-3 or TRBV12-4 and TRBJ2-2; 8 positions match TRBD2. The sample consisted of PBMCs or a T cell subset sorted from them (not recorded which). The CDR3 loop is CASSFGAGVLGGELFF. The CDR3 bases are TGTGCCAGCAGTTTTGGAGCGGGAGTCCTGGGCGGGGAGCTGTTTTTT.